The T cell receptor beta chain under discussion was sequenced for a study of graft-versus-host responses after intestinal transplantation. Turning to the study itself: Grafts were multivisceral, liver-intestinal, or isolated intestinal. Among the recipients, all got anti-thymocyte globulin induction and then tacrolimus and steroids for about three years. Whole-study results and caveats: Detected in recipient marrow were GvH clones, some of which were first observed in ileum or blood. Maximum circulating GvH clone levels tracked with early post-transplant HvG decreases.

Clones were read by immunoSEQ multiplex PCR, and TCRdb kept only the in-frame ones, dropping some. The profile covers 35,000 to 55,000 clones, with just under 95% appearing a single time and about 5.5% taken by the ten largest. The CDR3 totals 15 residues. The V and J ends lost 1 base and 1 base respectively, with 10 bases between them. Germline CDR1 reads LNHDA; CDR2 reads SQIVND (reference sequence). Remarks on this clone: The antigen remains undetermined.

V and J are TRBV19 and TRBJ1-1; D may be TRBD1 (5 bases). This sample comprised PBMCs, obtained roughly 860 days after a first intestinal transplant, on the day of a second. This receptor was obtained from a human patient who received an intestinal transplant, so some T cells may come from the graft donor. The CDR3 nucleotides are TGTGCCAGTAGTATAGGGTCGGGGGGGAACACTGAAGCTTTCTTT. Its translation: CASSIGSGGNTEAFF.